The 20 T cell receptor beta chains below were found in one sample sequenced in a study of T cells in Graves' hyperthyroidism and ophthalmopathy. Authors of the study amplified TCR beta CDR3 regions from RNA transcripts. The HTBI primer set was used in a first-round RT-PCR of the TCR CDR3. TCRdb ran MiXCR on the multiplex PCR reads and lists one entry per CDR3 protein. The repertoire holds hundreds of thousands of distinct CDR3 sequences, with 15% to 18% as singletons. The sample consisted of blood. Every receptor here comes from a woman aged 18-29 years with Graves' hyperthyroidism.

Points on this clonotype: Lacking the conserved final phenylalanine or tryptophan, this CDR3 likely reflects a read error. The rearrangement uses TRBV7-8 and TRBJ1-6; D is perhaps TRBD1 (5 bases). The germline gives CDR1 SGHVS, CDR2 FQNEAQ. This CDR3 contains 17 residues. The V end was cut by 1 base, the J end by 6 bases, with 16 bases between. The CDR3 region has the DNA TGTGCCAGCAGCTTAGGTTCGGGGACGGATTTTAATTCACCCCTCCACCTT. It encodes CASSLGSGTDFNSPLHL.

This clonotype was detected ten times or more. V usage is TRBV2 and J usage is TRBJ2-7; possible D gene TRBD1, 5 bases. The CDR3 has 13 residues. CDR1 SNHLY and CDR2 FYNNEI come from the germline V gene. V dropped 6 bases and J dropped 1 base, with 10 bases sitting between them. CDR3 region: CASRWGPSYEQYF. The CDR3 nucleotides are TGTGCCAGCAGATGGGGCCCTTCCTACGAGCAGTACTTC.

This clonotype was counted many times. J is TRBJ2-1 and V is TRBV5-1, with D unresolved. Trimming took off 4 bases at V and 0 bases at J, with 5 bases between the two ends. Germline V gene lookup returns CDR1 SGHRS and CDR2 YFSETQ. CDR3 length: 13 residues. DNA of the CDR3: TGCGCCAGCAGCGAGAGCTCCTACAATGAGCAGTTCTTC. Amino acid sequence: CASSESSYNEQFF.

The gene calls are TRBV6-1 and TRBJ2-1; 12 bases agree with TRBD2. Looked up from germline, CDR1 is MNHNS and CDR2 is SASEGT. The CDR3 runs to 19 residues. V trimming: 5 bases; J trimming: 0 bases; junction bases outside the gene matches: 11. The CDR3 loop is CASSTILAGGLSSYNEQFF. The CDR3 region has the DNA TGTGCCAGCAGTACCATCCTAGCGGGAGGGTTGAGCTCCTACAATGAGCAGTTCTTC.

This clonotype occurred many times. The V call is TRBV6-1, the J call TRBJ1-1; 8 nucleotides line up with TRBD1. CDR1 and CDR2 (germline): MNHNS, SASEGT. The CDR3 is 14 amino acids. V lost 2 bases, J lost 4 bases, and 3 bases stayed unmatched. CDR3 nucleotides: TGTGCCAGCAGTGAATATACAGGGGGCACTGAAGCTTTCTTT. Translated, it gives CASSEYTGGTEAFF.

The chain uses TRBV7-9 and TRBJ2-5, with TRBD2 identical over 9 bases. Germline V gene sequence: CDR1 SEHNR, CDR2 FQNEAQ (reference sequence). Unmatched junction bases numbered 5, after V lost 7 bases and J lost 2 bases. This CDR3 is built from 14 residues. CDR3 protein: CASTPSGTQETQYF. The CDR3 bases are TGTGCCAGCACGCCTAGCGGGACACAAGAGACCCAGTACTTC. The whole variable domain, remainder taken from reference TRBV7-9 and TRBJ2-5, is DTGVSQNPRHKITKRGQNVTFRCDPISEHNRLYWYRQTLGQGPEFLTYFQNEAQLEKSRLLSDRFSAERPKGSFSTLEIQRTEQGDSAMYLCASTPSGTQETQYFGPGTRLLVL.

About this clonotype: A much larger clone differs from this one at a single base, so this may be a read error. The V call is TRBV5-1, the J call TRBJ2-7; tentatively, D is TRBD2 (5 bases). Germline assignment: CDR1 SGHRS and CDR2 YFSETQ. Trimming pared 2 bases from V and 7 bases from J, leaving 10 bases between. The CDR3 totals 12 residues. The chain's CDR3 is CASSFTGNEQYF. The CDR3 DNA reads as TGCGCCAGCAGCTTTACGGGGAATGAGCAGTACTTC.

This clonotype has a count of ten or more. The chain combines TRBV6-2 or TRBV6-3 with TRBJ2-7; D is undetermined. Trimming cost V 2 bases and J 3 bases, with 11 bases left between them. The CDR3 extends over 14 amino acids. The germline gives CDR1 MNHEY, CDR2 SVGEGT. The CDR3 loop is CASSYLERLYEQYF. The CDR3 DNA reads as TGTGCCAGCAGTTACCTGGAGAGGCTCTACGAGCAGTACTTC.

This clonotype was counted ten times or more. This chain uses TRBV7-6 with TRBJ2-1; TRBD2 is a possible D gene (5 bases). Germline V gives CDR1 SGHVS, CDR2 FNYEAQ. Trimming took off 1 base at V and 7 bases at J, with 11 bases between the two ends. This CDR3 region has 14 residues. The CDR3 DNA sequence: TGTGCCAGCAGCTTAGAAACGACGGGGAATGAGCAGTTCTTC. This gives the protein CASSLETTGNEQFF.

There are many counts of this clonotype. The CDR3 bases are TGTGCCATGCCCCAACCACCGAGGATGAACACTGAAGCTTTCTTT. It is translated as CAMPQPPRMNTEAFF. The rearrangement joins TRBV10-3 to TRBJ1-1; D gene ambiguous. Germline CDR1 is ENHRY and CDR2 is SYGVKD. The length of the CDR3 is 15 residues. V dropped 9 bases and J dropped 0 bases, with 17 bases sitting between them.

Points on this clonotype: Its ends do not fully match the called genes, so a read error is possible. The V and J genes are TRBV2 and TRBJ1-3; 8 nucleotides line up with TRBD1. The CDR3 consists of 14 residues. The germline V gene encodes CDR1 SNHLY and CDR2 FYNNEI. This CDR3 is CASSGTGIGNTMYF. CDR3 nucleotides: TGTGCCAGCAGTGGGACAGGGATCGGAAACACCATGTATTTT.

This clonotype was found many times. CDR3 in amino acids: CASGDPGSTGTYEQYF. The CDR3 DNA reads TGTGCCAGCGGGGACCCCGGTTCGACGGGGACCTACGAGCAGTACTTC. V gene TRBV28 combines with J gene TRBJ2-7, with D tentatively TRBD1 or TRBD2 (5 bases each). Trimming shortened V by 8 bases and J by 2 bases, and 22 bases separated the two germline ends. The CDR3 runs to 16 residues. Germline CDR1 is MDHEN and CDR2 is SYDVKM. The complete variable domain, with remaining parts taken from reference TRBV28 and TRBJ2-7, reads DVKVTQSSRYLVKRTGEKVFLECVQDMDHENMFWYRQDPGLGLRLIYFSYDVKMKEKGDIPEGYSVSREKKERFSLILESASTNQTSMYLCASGDPGSTGTYEQYFGPGTRLTVT.

The V call is TRBV5-1, the J call TRBJ1-1; D gene uncertain. The CDR3 extends over 14 amino acids. The ends were cut back, 5 bases at V and 2 bases at J, with 13 bases in the middle. CDR1 is SGHRS and CDR2 is YFSETQ in the germline V gene. CDR3 sequence: CASSRFVENTEAFF. Written as DNA, the CDR3 is TGCGCCAGCAGTAGATTCGTAGAAAACACTGAAGCTTTCTTT.

This clonotype was detected once. This sequence joins TRBV5-6 and TRBJ2-2; tentatively, D is TRBD2 (5 bases). Trimming cost V 2 bases and J 1 base, with 12 bases left between them. There are 16 residues in the CDR3. Germline V gene lookup returns CDR1 SGHDT and CDR2 YYEEEE. The CDR3 loop is CASSFGGYWNTGELFF. In DNA form, the CDR3 reads TGTGCCAGCAGCTTCGGCGGGTACTGGAACACCGGGGAGCTGTTTTTT. Full variable domain (outside the CDR3, taken from reference TRBV5-6 and TRBJ2-2): DAGVTQSPTHLIKTRGQQVTLRCSPKSGHDTVSWYQQALGQGPQFIFQYYEEEERQRGNFPDRFSGHQFPNYSSELNVNALLLGDSALYLCASSFGGYWNTGELFFGEGSRLTVL.

This clonotype was counted once. The rearrangement uses TRBV4-1 and TRBJ2-2; TRBD1 is a possible D gene (6 bases). The CDR3 length is 15 residues. Deletions cut 3 bases from V and 1 base from J, with 9 bases between. The germline V gene encodes CDR1 MGHRA and CDR2 YSYEKL. The CDR3 loop reads CASSQEDRNTGELFF. As DNA, the CDR3 is TGCGCCAGCAGCCAGGAGGACAGGAACACCGGGGAGCTGTTTTTT.

The chain combines TRBV11-1 with TRBJ1-1, with TRBD1 matching 9 bases. Germline CDR1 SGHAT, CDR2 FQDESV (reference sequence). CDR3 length: 15 amino acids. V lost 8 bases and J lost 5; bases outside the gene matches: 12. The CDR3 reads CASGQKDRGLTEAFF. The CDR3 nucleotides read TGTGCCAGCGGACAAAAGGACAGGGGATTGACTGAAGCTTTCTTT. Filled out from reference TRBV11-1 and TRBJ1-1, the complete variable domain reads EAEVAQSPRYKITEKSQAVAFWCDPISGHATLYWYRQILGQGPELLVQFQDESVVDDSQLPKDRFSAERLKGVDSTLKIQPAELGDSAMYLCASGQKDRGLTEAFFGQGTRLTVV.

This rearrangement joins TRBV7-3 to TRBJ2-1, with 8 bases lining up with TRBD2. V lost 1 base, J lost 9 bases, and 2 bases stayed unmatched. CDR1 and CDR2 (germline): SGHTA, FQGTGA. The CDR3 covers 13 residues. CDR3 protein: CASSLILAGEQFF. Written as DNA, the CDR3 is TGTGCCAGCAGCTTAATTCTAGCGGGTGAGCAGTTCTTC.

This clonotype was seen many times. The gene calls are TRBV5-1 and TRBJ1-5; no clear D gene. Germline V gene lookup returns CDR1 SGHRS and CDR2 YFSETQ. The CDR3 has 13 amino acids. V lost 0 bases to trimming and J lost 8 bases, with 9 bases between them. The DNA for the CDR3 is TGCGCCAGCAGCTTGGATATCAGAGAGCCCCAGCATTTT. This encodes CASSLDIREPQHF. Full variable domain (rest looked up from reference TRBV5-1 and TRBJ1-5): KAGVTQTPRYLIKTRGQQVTLSCSPISGHRSVSWYQQTPGQGLQFLFEYFSETQRNKGNFPGRFSGRQFSNSRSEMNVSTLELGDSALYLCASSLDIREPQHFGDGTRLSIL.

This clonotype showed up just a few times. This sequence joins TRBV5-1 and TRBJ2-5, with D perhaps TRBD1 (6 bases). The germline V gene encodes CDR1 SGHRS and CDR2 YFSETQ. V shed 3 bases and J shed 5 bases, with 14 bases lying between them. The CDR3 is 14 amino acids. CDR3 residues: CASSSGTQPETQYF. The CDR3 DNA reads TGCGCCAGCAGCTCCGGGACACAGCCGGAGACCCAGTACTTC. Using reference TRBV5-1 and TRBJ2-5 for the parts outside the CDR3, the full variable domain is KAGVTQTPRYLIKTRGQQVTLSCSPISGHRSVSWYQQTPGQGLQFLFEYFSETQRNKGNFPGRFSGRQFSNSRSEMNVSTLELGDSALYLCASSSGTQPETQYFGPGTRLLVL.

In its sample, this clonotype was seen a few times. The chain employs TRBV19 and TRBJ1-1; D gene uncertain. Trimming took 1 base from V and 1 from J, leaving 13 bases between them. The CDR3 runs to 16 residues. Germline V gene data show CDR1 as LNHDA and CDR2 as SQIVND (reference sequence). CDR3 DNA: TGTGCCAGTAGTATAGGAGGTTGGACCGCGAACACTGAAGCTTTCTTT. Amino acid sequence: CASSIGGWTANTEAFF.